These T cell receptor beta chains were read from a single sample in a study of blood T cells in healthy people across ages. Each CDR3 protein gets one entry after TCRdb re-called the 5' RACE reads with MiXCR. The sample shows 700,000 or so distinct CDR3 sequences, 22% of them seen only once. The sequencing sample was made of blood. The receptors come from an older man in good health. The conserved cysteine and the conserved F or W are not part of the CDR3 here. Rows may omit the clone size; those that give it use once, few, many or a size class.

TRBJ1-1 . TRBV5-1 AGSLASGQGQAF
TRBJ1-1 . TRBV5-5 ASSFPDRRNTEAF
TRBJ2-4 few TRBV20-1 SAPPYDPPGNIQY
TRBJ2-7 . TRBV27 ASSFREGSEQY
TRBJ2-5 . TRBV20-1 SAGETQY
. . TRBV20-1 SARGGRSGGDYNEQF
TRBJ2-7 . TRBV3-1 ASSQMPASSYNEQY
TRBJ1-1 . TRBV29-1 SVEPGSTEAF
TRBJ1-4 once TRBV7-8 ASSFSVPTQKLF
TRBJ2-5 . TRBV18 ASSPQLPGQAQETQY
TRBJ1-6 few TRBV6-1 ASSERGRVLSLH
TRBJ1-5 . TRBV24-1 ATSDSTGTQPQH
TRBJ1-2 many TRBV12-3/TRBV12-4 ASSDSLYGYT
TRBJ2-7 . TRBV12-3/TRBV12-4 ASSRKKDRGNSYEQY
TRBJ1-5 few TRBV2 ASSEGAARRNQPQH
TRBJ2-1 few TRBV5-1 ASSWDRGSGEQF
TRBJ1-5 . TRBV4-3 ASSQEARNGQPQH
TRBJ2-1 few TRBV16 ASSQSAGNEQF
TRBJ2-1 . TRBV29-1 SVETGDSDSISSYNEQF
TRBJ2-2 . TRBV5-1 ASRGAAEAGNTGELF